The rows below give T cell receptor beta chains drawn from one sample of a study of graft-versus-host responses after intestinal transplantation. Measured with immunoSEQ multiplex PCR; TCRdb has only the in-frame clones, and not every one. The table records about 110,000 clones, 93% of them present only once. Their recognized antigens are unknown. The sample in question was unstimulated CD8+ T cells sorted from spleen or lymph node cells, obtained before intestinal transplant. These receptors were obtained from a human donor who received an intestinal transplant. The CDR3 runs from the conserved cysteine through the conserved F or W. The D gene is left open where the match is weak. Some rows mark clone size as missing; the rest say once, few, many or name a class of expanded clone.

TRBJ2-4,TRBV7-9,.,.,CASSLAGHTNIQYF,TGTGCCAGCAGCTTAGCGGGACATACTAACATTCAGTACTTC
TRBJ1-1,TRBV6-1,.,.,CASSETGTYTEAFF,TGTGCCAGCAGTGAAACAGGGACTTACACTGAAGCTTTCTTT
TRBJ2-7,TRBV4-1,.,.,CASSQDETNNSYEQYF,TGCGCCAGCAGCCAAGATGAGACCAATAACTCCTACGAGCAGTACTTC
TRBJ1-5,TRBV19,.,.,CASSQTDYSNQPQHF,TGTGCCAGTTCCCAGACAGATTATAGCAATCAGCCCCAGCATTTT
TRBJ1-5,TRBV28,.,.,CASSLMPGSGQPQHF,TGTGCCAGCAGTTTAATGCCGGGGTCAGGGCAGCCCCAGCATTTT
TRBJ1-2,TRBV19,.,TRBD1,CASSSPGGDYGYTF,TGTGCCAGTAGTTCCCCAGGGGGGGATTATGGCTACACCTTC
TRBJ1-1,TRBV28,.,.,CASSLVSKRVTEAFF,TGTGCCAGCAGTTTAGTGTCGAAGAGAGTTACTGAAGCTTTCTTT
TRBJ2-1,TRBV7-2,.,.,CASNKPWPNNEQFF,TGTGCCAGCAATAAACCTTGGCCCAACAATGAGCAGTTCTTC
TRBJ2-1,TRBV4-1,.,.,CASTGSYNEQFF,TGCGCCAGCACCGGCTCCTACAATGAGCAGTTCTTC
TRBJ1-2,TRBV25-1,.,.,CASSEAGTNYGYTF,TGTGCCAGCAGTGAGGCAGGGACGAACTATGGCTACACCTTC
TRBJ2-1,TRBV27,.,.,CASSLGGLGNEQFF,TGTGCCAGCAGTTTAGGGGGATTAGGCAATGAGCAGTTCTTC
TRBJ1-3,TRBV19,.,.,CASSMGGFRGNTIYF,TGTGCCAGTAGTATGGGCGGATTTAGGGGAAACACCATATATTTT
TRBJ1-2,TRBV9,.,.,CASSASGRTNYGYTF,TGTGCCAGCAGCGCATCGGGCCGCACTAACTATGGCTACACCTTC
TRBJ2-3,TRBV19,.,.,CASSIVGGPSDTQYF,TGTGCCAGTAGTATAGTGGGAGGCCCGTCAGATACGCAGTATTTT
TRBJ2-4,TRBV27,once,.,CASSVRAKNIQYF,TGTGCCAGCAGTGTACGGGCCAAAAATATTCAGTACTTC
TRBJ2-7,TRBV5-1,once,.,CASSLRHSREQYF,TGCGCCAGCAGCTTACGACACTCTCGGGAGCAGTACTTC
TRBJ2-5,TRBV6-5,.,.,CASSGDPGWETQYF,TGTGCCAGCAGTGGGGACCCGGGGTGGGAGACCCAGTACTTC
TRBJ2-7,TRBV6-6,.,.,CASTQGPKTYEQYF,TGTGCCAGCACCCAGGGACCTAAAACCTACGAGCAGTACTTC
TRBJ2-7,TRBV28,.,.,CASSATPLVSYEQYF,TGTGCCAGCAGTGCGACACCTTTGGTGTCCTACGAGCAGTACTTC
TRBJ1-3,TRBV28,.,.,CASSSGNTIYF,TGTGCCAGCAGTTCGGGAAACACCATATATTTT
TRBJ2-1,TRBV27,.,TRBD1,CASSSIHTGTGYNEQFF,TGTGCCAGCAGTTCAATCCACACCGGGACAGGTTACAATGAGCAGTTCTTC
TRBJ1-1,TRBV4-1,.,TRBD1,CASSLGQLGPQAFF,TGCGCCAGCAGCCTGGGACAGTTGGGCCCCCAAGCTTTCTTT
TRBJ2-1,TRBV15,.,TRBD2,CATSRDYSSYNEQFF,TGTGCCACCAGCCGGGACTACAGCTCCTACAATGAGCAGTTCTTC
TRBJ1-2,TRBV9,.,TRBD1,CASSSRTGASYGYTF,TGTGCCAGCAGCTCGCGGACAGGGGCTAGCTATGGCTACACCTTC
TRBJ2-7,TRBV2,.,TRBD1,CASSVWDRAYEQYF,TGTGCCAGCAGTGTGTGGGACAGGGCCTACGAGCAGTACTTC
TRBJ2-7,TRBV15,.,TRBD2,CATSRDRQAGNEQYF,TGTGCCACCAGCAGAGACCGGCAAGCGGGGAACGAGCAGTACTTC
TRBJ2-4,TRBV9,.,.,CASSVVPTDIQYF,TGTGCCAGCAGCGTAGTCCCAACTGACATTCAGTACTTC
TRBJ1-2,TRBV6-5,.,.,CASTNSVSYGYTF,TGTGCCAGCACTAACAGCGTTTCTTATGGCTACACCTTC
TRBJ2-7,TRBV19,.,.,CATARGGGYEQYF,TGTGCCACCGCCAGGGGCGGGGGATACGAGCAGTACTTC
TRBJ2-7,TRBV7-2,.,.,CASSLTGIVQEQYF,TGTGCCAGCAGCTTAACGGGAATTGTTCAGGAGCAGTACTTC
TRBJ2-1,TRBV28,once,TRBD1,CASSLGPGTGDNEQFF,TGTGCCAGCAGTTTGGGACCCGGGACAGGGGACAATGAGCAGTTCTTC
TRBJ2-1,TRBV5-1,.,.,CASRPWDSSSYNEQFF,TGCGCCAGCAGACCCTGGGACTCCAGCTCCTACAATGAGCAGTTCTTC
TRBJ2-1,TRBV2,.,.,CASEKVPYNEQFF,TGTGCCAGCGAGAAGGTCCCTTACAATGAGCAGTTCTTC
TRBJ2-7,TRBV4-2,.,TRBD2,CASSQHFGSGRLDSYEQYF,TGTGCCAGCAGCCAACACTTTGGAAGCGGGAGGCTGGATTCCTACGAGCAGTACTTC
TRBJ2-1,TRBV14,.,TRBD1,CASSGTGAGEQFF,TGTGCCAGCAGCGGGACAGGGGCCGGAGAGCAGTTCTTC
TRBJ1-1,TRBV9,.,.,CASSVSGTSNTEAFF,TGTGCCAGCAGCGTAAGCGGGACAAGTAACACTGAAGCTTTCTTT
TRBJ1-2,TRBV13,.,.,CASSRNGLGYTF,TGTGCCAGCAGCCGGAACGGGTTAGGCTACACCTTC
TRBJ2-1,TRBV9,.,.,CASSVESSGYEQFF,TGTGCCAGCAGCGTAGAATCGAGCGGCTATGAGCAGTTCTTC
TRBJ2-7,TRBV6-6,.,.,CASSPGVAKSIQQYF,TGTGCCAGCAGCCCGGGGGTGGCTAAATCGATTCAGCAGTACTTC
TRBJ1-1,TRBV28,.,.,CASSLGGPTEAFF,TGTGCCAGCAGTTTAGGGGGGCCCACTGAAGCTTTCTTT
TRBJ2-2,TRBV13,once,.,CASSLERGAEWTGELFF,TGTGCCAGCAGCTTAGAAAGAGGGGCGGAATGGACCGGGGAGCTGTTTTTT
TRBJ1-1,TRBV5-1,.,.,CASSLAGSLESAFF,TGCGCCAGCAGCTTGGCCGGGTCCTTGGAGTCGGCTTTCTTT
TRBJ2-7,TRBV10-1,.,.,CASSRAGIDYEQYF,TGCGCCAGCAGTCGGGCAGGGATAGACTACGAGCAGTACTTC
TRBJ2-1,TRBV30,.,.,CAWSKEREQFF,TGTGCCTGGAGCAAGGAGAGGGAGCAGTTCTTC